The 31 T cell receptor beta chains listed next were all sequenced from one sample in a study of cytomegalovirus exposure and HLA in healthy donors. The PCR used 60 Vbeta and 13 Jbeta primers. Assay used: immunoSEQ multiplex PCR; TCRdb lists only in-frame clones, some missing. The data contain about 93,000 clones, around 78% of them seen just once; the ten biggest clones take up 0.57%. The sample was PBMCs. These receptors were collected from a man aged 25-40 years in good health and CMV-seronegative.

This chain uses TRBV19 with TRBJ1-5; 9 nucleotides agree with TRBD1. This CDR3 is 16 amino acids long. With V trimmed by 8 bases and J by 5 bases, 13 bases remained unmatched. CDR1 LNHDA and CDR2 SQIVND come from the germline V gene (reference sequence). DNA of the CDR3: TGTGCCAGTTCCGATTATCTCCGGGACAGGGATCAGCCCCAGCATTTT. Translating gives CASSDYLRDRDQPQHF.

The V call is TRBV4-2, the J call TRBJ1-5, with 8 positions matching TRBD1. This CDR3 has 15 residues. V lost 3 bases and J lost 8; bases outside the gene matches: 9. From germline, CDR1 is LGHNA and CDR2 YNFKEQ. CDR3 in DNA: TGTGCCAGCAGCCAGACTTCAGGACAGGGAGAGCCCCAGCATTTT. It specifies CASSQTSGQGEPQHF.

This chain joins TRBV4-3 and TRBJ1-5; no firm D call. Germline values: CDR1 LGHNA, CDR2 YSLEER. CDR3 size: 15 residues. Trimming stripped 1 base from V and 5 bases from J, with 12 bases between. CDR3 DNA sequence: TGCGCCAGCAGCCAAGTTGTGAGCGGTCATCAGCCCCAGCATTTT. Its translation is CASSQVVSGHQPQHF.

This sequence joins TRBV10-3 and TRBJ2-1; 8 bases map to TRBD2. From germline, CDR1 is ENHRY and CDR2 SYGVKD. This CDR3 has 15 residues. With V trimmed by 6 bases and J by 3 bases, 7 bases remained unmatched. DNA for the CDR3: TGTGCCATCAGACCCCTAGCGGGTGGCTACAATGAGCAGTTCTTC. Its protein product is CAIRPLAGGYNEQFF.

This clone has just one count. The chain is built from TRBV4-3 and TRBJ2-1; 9 bases align to TRBD1. Germline V gives CDR1 LGHNA, CDR2 YSLEER. V lost 6 bases and J lost 6; bases outside the gene matches: 6. The CDR3 loop spans 14 amino acids. The CDR3 DNA reads as TGCGCCAGCAGAGAAGGGACAGGGCTCAATGAGCAGTTCTTC. It yields the protein CASREGTGLNEQFF.

J is TRBJ1-6 and V is TRBV7-2, with unresolved D. V dropped 2 bases and J dropped 11 bases, with 13 bases sitting between them. Germline lookup yields CDR1 SGHTA and CDR2 FQGNSA. This CDR3 is 14 amino acids long. The CDR3 DNA reads as TGTGCCAGCAGCTTATCCGGGCCCGGGACACCCCTCCACTTT. Its protein product is CASSLSGPGTPLHF.

V gene TRBV11-2 combines with J gene TRBJ2-7; 9 bases are shared with TRBD2. This CDR3 contains 16 residues. With 0 bases clipped from V and 7 bases from J, the junction kept 10 bases outside the gene matches. Germline V CDR1 and CDR2: SGHAT, FQNNGV. CDR3 DNA: TGTGCCAGCAGCTTAGATCGGGTTAGCGGGAGTATAGAGCAGTACGTC. Translation gives CASSLDRVSGSIEQYV.

The chain combines TRBV11-2 with TRBJ1-1, with D possibly matching TRBD1 (5 bases). The V and J ends lost 4 bases and 4 bases respectively, with 16 bases between them. The germline CDR1 and CDR2 sequences are SGHAT and FQNNGV. The CDR3 contains 15 residues. CDR3 amino acids: CASSSHGQGFTEAFF. DNA of the CDR3: TGTGCCAGCAGCTCCCACGGGCAGGGTTTCACTGAAGCTTTCTTT.

This clone turned up a few times. The chain carries TRBV5-1 and TRBJ1-2, with D perhaps TRBD1 (5 bases). This CDR3 spans 13 amino acids. Looked up from germline, CDR1 is SGHRS and CDR2 is YFSETQ. The V and J ends lost 4 bases and 2 bases respectively, with 9 bases between them. CDR3 sequence reads: CASSGAGNYGYTF. The DNA of the CDR3 is TGCGCCAGCAGCGGGGCGGGGAACTATGGCTACACCTTC.

This CDR3 is CASSGGVEAFF. CDR3 nucleotides: TGTGCCAGCAGTGGAGGAGTTGAAGCTTTCTTT. The rearrangement uses TRBV2 and TRBJ1-1; D is uncertain. CDR3 length equals 11 residues. The ends were cut back, 4 bases at V and 7 bases at J, with 7 bases in the middle. CDR1 is SNHLY, CDR2 FYNNEI, per germline.

V usage is TRBV2 and J usage is TRBJ2-1; tentative D call: TRBD1 (6 bases). This CDR3 has 18 amino acids. Germline lookup yields CDR1 SNHLY and CDR2 FYNNEI. With 7 bases removed from V and 0 bases from J, the gap between germline ends came to 22 bases. CDR3 region: CASIRSRGLLSSYNEQFF. CDR3 in DNA: TGTGCCAGCATTAGGAGCAGGGGTCTATTGAGCTCCTACAATGAGCAGTTCTTC.

The chain links TRBV10-3 to TRBJ1-1; D is uncertain. The germline V gene encodes CDR1 ENHRY and CDR2 SYGVKD. The CDR3 length is 12 residues. Trimming removed 3 bases at V and 3 bases at J, with 5 bases between. The CDR3 DNA reads TGTGCCATCAGTGACAGTTACACTGAAGCTTTCTTT. Translated: CAISDSYTEAFF.

This chain uses TRBV4-1 with TRBJ2-2; tentatively, D is TRBD1 (6 bases). This CDR3 region has 17 residues. V lost 1 base and J lost 5, with 17 bases in between. Germline lookup yields CDR1 MGHRA and CDR2 YSYEKL. CDR3: CASSQGLQGPTTGELFF. The CDR3 nucleotides read TGCGCCAGCAGCCAAGGTTTACAGGGACCAACTACCGGGGAGCTGTTTTTT.

This clone has only one observation. The chain combines TRBV19 with TRBJ1-4, with D possibly TRBD1 on 5 matching bases. This CDR3 contains 14 residues. Trimming left V 3 bases short and J 5 bases short, with 10 bases between. Germline CDR1 reads LNHDA; CDR2 reads SQIVND (reference sequence). The CDR3 region has the DNA TGTGCCAGTAGTATCCAGGGTACGAATGAAAAACTGTTTTTT. Translated, it gives CASSIQGTNEKLFF.

V gene TRBV6-1 combines with J gene TRBJ2-7, with 8 nucleotides matching TRBD1. The CDR3 runs 13 residues. V was clipped by 4 bases and J by 6 bases; unmatched bases: 5. Germline V CDR1 and CDR2: MNHNS, SASEGT. CDR3 nucleotides: TGTGCCAGCAGTGGGACAGGGAGGCTCGAGCAGTACTTC. It codes for CASSGTGRLEQYF.

The chain uses TRBV4-3 and TRBJ1-2; 9 nucleotides match TRBD1. CDR3 length: 15 amino acids. The V gene end was trimmed by 3 bases and the J gene end by 6 bases; junction bases not matched to a gene: 8. Germline V gene lookup returns CDR1 LGHNA and CDR2 YSLEER. In nucleotides, the CDR3 is TGCGCCAGCAGCCAGATAATCGGGACAGGGAATGGCTACACCTTC. Translating it yields CASSQIIGTGNGYTF.

The V gene is TRBV4-1, the J gene TRBJ2-7, with D maybe TRBD1 (6 bases). CDR3 length: 17 amino acids. The V gene lost 2 bases and the J gene lost 2 bases, with 19 bases spanning the gap. Germline V gene sequence: CDR1 MGHRA, CDR2 YSYEKL. The DNA for the CDR3 is TGCGCCAGCAGCCAAATGTTGGCACAGGGTAAGGCCTACGAGCAGTACTTC. It is translated as CASSQMLAQGKAYEQYF.

The chain links TRBV29-1 to TRBJ2-7; D remains ambiguous. CDR1 and CDR2 from the germline V gene are SQVTM and ANQGSEA. The V and J ends lost 3 bases and 4 bases respectively, with 7 bases between them. This CDR3 has 11 amino acids. The CDR3 sequence is CSVEYRYEQYF. The CDR3 region has the DNA TGCAGCGTTGAGTACCGGTACGAGCAGTACTTC.

The chain is built from TRBV5-8 and TRBJ1-1; no clear D gene. Germline V gene sequence: CDR1 SGHTS, CDR2 YDEGEE. The V end was cut by 5 bases, the J end by 0 bases, with 20 bases between. The CDR3 spans 17 residues. The CDR3 reads CASSPRTALGMNTEAFF. The CDR3 bases are TGTGCCAGCAGTCCTCGGACGGCACTAGGTATGAACACTGAAGCTTTCTTT.

The chain joins TRBV19 to TRBJ1-1, with a weak D call TRBD1 (5 bases). This CDR3 spans 15 amino acids. V lost 11 bases and J 1 base, leaving 20 bases between the germline ends. CDR1 LNHDA and CDR2 SQIVND come from the germline V gene (reference sequence). This chain's CDR3 is CAATRDSRGNTEAFF. The CDR3, as DNA: TGTGCCGCAACCCGGGACTCCCGAGGGAACACTGAAGCTTTCTTT.

This sequence joins TRBV5-1 and TRBJ1-1; the D gene is possibly TRBD1 (6 bases). Trimming removed 3 bases at V and 6 bases at J, with 18 bases between. This CDR3 contains 15 residues. Germline V gene sequence: CDR1 SGHRS, CDR2 YFSETQ. CDR3 sequence (DNA): TGCGCCAGCAGCTCGACGCCAGGGGCCTCCCCTGAAGCTTTCTTT. As protein: CASSSTPGASPEAFF.

The chain joins TRBV5-4 to TRBJ2-3; 8 positions agree with TRBD2. CDR1 and CDR2 from the germline V gene are SGHNT and YYREEE (reference sequence). V lost 3 bases to trimming and J lost 8 bases; unmatched junction nucleotides: 20. This CDR3 has 18 amino acids. The DNA for the CDR3 is TGTGCCAGCAGCTCCTCAGGGGCGGGAGGCTCCCCTCGTAGTACGCAGTATTTT. Amino acids: CASSSSGAGGSPRSTQYF.

This chain uses TRBV6-1 with TRBJ1-1, with 9 bases that match TRBD1. This CDR3 region has 15 residues. The germline CDR1 and CDR2 sequences are MNHNS and SASEGT. Trimming at V came to 0 bases and at J to 5 bases, leaving 4 bases not matched to a gene. The CDR3 is CASSEARDRVTEAFF. The CDR3 DNA sequence: TGTGCCAGCAGTGAAGCTCGGGACAGGGTTACTGAAGCTTTCTTT.

This CDR3 is CASSIGDIYEQYF. For the CDR3, the DNA is TGTGCCAGTAGTATAGGAGACATCTACGAGCAGTACTTC. The V call is TRBV19, the J call TRBJ2-7, with D unclear. V lost 1 base to trimming and J lost 3 bases, with 7 bases between them. The CDR3 loop spans 13 amino acids. CDR1 is LNHDA, CDR2 SQIVND, per germline (reference sequence).

In DNA form, the CDR3 reads TGTGCCAGCAGTTACAGTGAGGCTAGCAATCAGCCCCAGCATTTT. The encoded protein is CASSYSEASNQPQHF. The V gene is TRBV6-5, the J gene TRBJ1-5; no clear D gene. This CDR3 has 15 amino acids. Between the trimmed V and J ends, which lost 2 bases and 0 bases, there was a span of 8 bases. The germline V gene encodes CDR1 MNHEY and CDR2 SVGAGI.

The V and J genes are TRBV27 and TRBJ1-2; TRBD1 agrees at 10 bases. Trimming took 6 bases from V and 8 from J; bases not matched to a gene: 12. The CDR3 has 15 residues. Germline V gene data show CDR1 as MNHEY and CDR2 as SMNVEV (reference sequence). CDR3 region: CASRPAGTGARGYTF. The CDR3 bases are TGTGCCAGCAGACCGGCCGGGACAGGGGCCCGGGGCTACACCTTC.

This chain connects TRBV18 to TRBJ2-3, with a tentative D call TRBD1 (5 bases). CDR3 length: 17 amino acids. V was clipped by 3 bases and J by 5 bases, with 21 bases between them. Germline loops: CDR1 KGHSH, CDR2 LQKENI. The CDR3 sequence is CASSPLKGAPGVDTQYF. The CDR3 DNA sequence: TGTGCCAGCTCACCCCTTAAAGGGGCGCCTGGGGTAGATACGCAGTATTTT.

The chain uses TRBV7-2 and TRBJ1-4; D remains unclear. Trimming removed 1 base at V and 5 bases at J, with 14 bases between. Germline V gene lookup returns CDR1 SGHTA and CDR2 FQGNSA. This CDR3 contains 16 residues. CDR3 in amino acids: CASSLGLRAGNEKLFF. Here the CDR3 DNA reads TGTGCCAGCAGCTTAGGACTGAGGGCTGGAAATGAAAAACTGTTTTTT.

This chain connects TRBV4-2 to TRBJ1-2; a weak D match, TRBD1 (6 bases). The CDR3 sequence is 16 residues long. V was clipped by 3 bases and J by 4 bases, with 18 bases between them. Germline CDR1 LGHNA, CDR2 YNFKEQ. The CDR3, as DNA: TGTGCCAGCAGCCATCCCCGGATGACAGGAGGCTATGGCTACACCTTC. Translation: CASSHPRMTGGYGYTF.

This clone was seen just once. The V gene is TRBV5-6, the J gene TRBJ2-5; TRBD2 matches at 10 bases. Trimming took 3 bases from V and 0 from J; bases not matched to a gene: 8. This CDR3 is 17 amino acids long. The V gene's germline CDR1 is SGHDT and CDR2 YYEEEE. CDR3 DNA sequence: TGTGCCAGCAGCTCTAGCGGGAGCCCTCCTCACCAAGAGACCCAGTACTTC. Its protein product is CASSSSGSPPHQETQYF.

The sample holds one count of this clone. The chain couples TRBV7-6 to TRBJ1-1, with 7 bases that match TRBD1. The CDR3 length is 16 residues. Per the germline V gene, CDR1 is SGHVS and CDR2 is FNYEAQ. With 1 base clipped from V and 2 bases from J, the junction kept 7 bases outside the gene matches. The CDR3 spells CASSLGERQGNTEAFF. The CDR3 DNA follows: TGTGCCAGCAGCTTAGGCGAACGACAGGGAAACACTGAAGCTTTCTTT. Variable domain in full (rest from reference TRBV7-6 and TRBJ1-1): GAGVSQSPRYKVTKRGQDVALRCDPISGHVSLYWYRQALGQGPEFLTYFNYEAQQDKSGLPNDRFSAERPEGSISTLTIQRTEQRDSAMYRCASSLGERQGNTEAFFGQGTRLTVV.